A selection of T cell receptor beta chains follows, all from one sample in a study of blood T cell repertoires in COVID-19. Repertoires were generated with immunoSEQ multiplex PCR, while TCRdb's copy carries only in-frame clones and drops some. The sample holds 150,000 to 180,000 clones, approximately 86% seen once. The sample was peripheral blood. The receptors derive from a man in his fifties or sixties with COVID-19, enrolled during active disease. CDR3s leave out the opening cysteine and the closing phenylalanine or tryptophan.

V gene	CDR3 length	J gene	CDR3 protein
TRBV28	11	TRBJ1-2	ASRPQGRGGYT
TRBV7-2	11	TRBJ1-5	ASSSGTGEPQH
TRBV27	13	TRBJ2-1	ASSVGTENYNEQF
TRBV10-3	15	TRBJ2-5	AISADVGGASQETQY
TRBV19	11	TRBJ1-5	ASSTVPGQPQH
TRBV25-1	10	TRBJ1-6	ASTSYNSPLH
TRBV19	14	TRBJ2-3	ASTSSGGASTDTQY
TRBV5-6	10	TRBJ1-2	ASRRANYGYT
TRBV7-2	14	TRBJ1-2	ASSLGGTEGNYGYT
TRBV29-1	9	TRBJ1-1	SALQGGEAF
TRBV5-5	15	TRBJ2-7	ASSLSSLPGQPYEQY
TRBV2	13	TRBJ2-1	ASRAGTSGYNEQF
TRBV19	10	TRBJ1-1	ASSELNTEAF
TRBV7-2	12	TRBJ2-4	ASSFGGDQNIQY
TRBV4-2	13	TRBJ2-7	ASSQVVGISYEQY
TRBV5-8	13	TRBJ1-6	ASTPGRVRNSPLH
TRBV6-4	11	TRBJ1-2	ASRRTGEDGYT
TRBV10-3	13	TRBJ1-2	AISEPGGETYGYT
TRBV21-1	14	TRBJ2-7	ASSAPGSGSEYEQY
TRBV11-2	12	TRBJ1-1	ASSLSTGNTEAF
TRBV19	14	TRBJ1-2	ASTYSHRARNYGYT
TRBV19	14	TRBJ1-1	ASSNRGGRLNTEAF
TRBV5-6	11	TRBJ2-1	ASSLVNYNEQF
TRBV5-5	12	TRBJ1-1	ASRRVTENTEAF
TRBV7-6	15	TRBJ2-1	ASSSLWAGGSGSEQF
TRBV7-3	12	TRBJ1-1	ASSLQGSGTEAF
TRBV11-2	11	TRBJ1-6	ASSSTGVSPLH
TRBV6-2/TRBV6-3	11	TRBJ2-7	ASSYSGHYEQY
TRBV12-3/TRBV12-4	11	TRBJ2-7	ASSFDRAYEQY
TRBV5-8	15	TRBJ2-2	ASSLTSGSFVTGELF
TRBV12-2	16	TRBJ2-2	ASRPAQGSGQDTGELF
TRBV2	10	TRBJ1-4	ASKGNWEKLF
TRBV7-9	11	TRBJ2-1	ASSPTGGLEQF
TRBV5-1	13	TRBJ1-5	ASSLGQGGNQPQH
TRBV30	12	TRBJ2-4	AWSDQGPGNIQY
TRBV5-5	9	TRBJ2-5	ASSFSETQY
TRBV6-4	13	TRBJ2-3	ASRKGQPRADTQY
TRBV27	11	TRBJ2-1	ASRGGGRDEQF
TRBV4-1	13	TRBJ1-1	ASSQATTTNTEAF
TRBV19	15	TRBJ2-2	ASSPWTSGAWTGELF
TRBV27	11	TRBJ1-5	ASSLTAGFPQH
TRBV6-5	12	TRBJ1-2	ASLSGQDNYGYT
TRBV28	14	TRBJ1-3	ASSLWTSVSGNTIY
TRBV12-3/TRBV12-4	11	TRBJ2-7	ASSPTSGGRWN
TRBV12-3/TRBV12-4	10	TRBJ1-5	ASSPDIEPQH
TRBV7-1	16	TRBJ2-6	ASSLARHEDKVGQRPA
TRBV6-1	12	TRBJ2-7	ASSETGVEDEQY
TRBV5-5	13	TRBJ2-1	ASSIRGSSYNEQF
TRBV7-3	12	TRBJ1-1	ASSSGPGSGEAF
TRBV27	12	TRBJ2-6	ASSVSSGANVLT
TRBV7-2	13	TRBJ1-6	ASSPGQENNSPLH
TRBV29-1	11	TRBJ2-2	SVVRGRTGELF